These 7 T cell receptor beta chains originate from one sample sequenced in a study of Tregs in tolerant kidney transplant recipients. Assay used: immunoSEQ multiplex PCR; TCRdb lists only in-frame clones, some missing. This table holds tens of thousands of clones, more than 85% found once. Recipients received nonmyeloablative bone marrow transplants from related graft donors, with transient mixed chimerism. The source was CD4+ T cells from blood (PBMCs), collected 12 months after the transplant. These TCRs come from a human patient who received a combined kidney and bone marrow transplant. The graft donor may account for some of the T cells.

The rearrangement links TRBV21-1 to TRBJ2-5; the table's D call TRBD2 went unverified against the DNA. TRBV21-1 is deemed a pseudogene. There are 17 residues in the CDR3. The CDR3 coding sequence is TGTGCCAGCAGCAAAGGAACCCGGGAGGGTAGGCAGGAGACCCAGTACTTC. Its translation: CASSKGTREGRQETQYF.

The chain joins TRBV28 to TRBJ1-2; D uncertain. There are 12 residues in the CDR3. Germline V gene sequence: CDR1 MDHEN, CDR2 SYDVKM. The ends were cut back, 8 bases at V and 8 bases at J, with 15 bases in the middle. The CDR3 region has the DNA TGTGCCAGCGACTACGGGATGGGGGGCTACACCTTC. As protein: CASDYGMGGYTF.

This chain joins TRBV5-1 and TRBJ1-1; 9 bases map to TRBD1. The length of the CDR3 is 14 residues. Trimming cost V 0 bases and J 5 bases; bases outside gene matches: 2. Looked up from germline, CDR1 is SGHRS and CDR2 is YFSETQ. The CDR3 bases are TGCGCCAGCAGCTTGGGTGGACAGGGGACTGAAGCTTTCTTT. Its protein product is CASSLGGQGTEAFF.

The V call is TRBV27, the J call TRBJ2-3; 12 bases map to TRBD1. CDR1 MNHEY and CDR2 SMNVEV come from the germline V gene (reference sequence). This CDR3 comprises 17 residues. V shed 6 bases, J shed 8 bases, and the junction held 15 bases outside the gene matches. CDR3 coding DNA: TGTGCCAGCAGCCCTTCAAGTGGGACAGGGGGCAAGGTTACGCAGTATTTT. Translated, it gives CASSPSSGTGGKVTQYF.

The rearrangement uses TRBV18 and TRBJ1-4, with TRBD1 matching over 7 bases. V was pared by 4 bases and J by 7 bases, with 9 bases of the junction left unmatched. Germline loops: CDR1 KGHSH, CDR2 LQKENI. CDR3 length equals 15 residues. CDR3 coding DNA: TGTGCCAGCTCACAGAACAGGGGAGAGGCTGAAAAACTGTTTTTT. Protein: CASSQNRGEAEKLFF.

This clone came up once. The J gene is TRBJ2-1, the V gene TRBV5-6; 10 bases are a match to TRBD2. Germline V gene data show CDR1 as SGHDT and CDR2 as YYEEEE. V lost 4 bases to trimming and J lost 3 bases; unmatched junction nucleotides: 4. CDR3 length: 15 amino acids. The CDR3 sequence: CASSQTSGFYNEQFF. The CDR3 nucleotides are TGTGCCAGCAGCCAGACTAGCGGGTTCTACAATGAGCAGTTCTTC.

J is TRBJ2-3 and V is TRBV6-5; a possible D gene is TRBD1 (5 bases). Trimming took off 6 bases at V and 4 bases at J, with 11 bases between the two ends. This CDR3 spans 13 amino acids. CDR1 and CDR2 (germline): MNHEY, SVGAGI. The CDR3 DNA follows: TGTGCCAGCAGCCGGCAGGGCCCAGATACGCAGTATTTT. This codes for CASSRQGPDTQYF.